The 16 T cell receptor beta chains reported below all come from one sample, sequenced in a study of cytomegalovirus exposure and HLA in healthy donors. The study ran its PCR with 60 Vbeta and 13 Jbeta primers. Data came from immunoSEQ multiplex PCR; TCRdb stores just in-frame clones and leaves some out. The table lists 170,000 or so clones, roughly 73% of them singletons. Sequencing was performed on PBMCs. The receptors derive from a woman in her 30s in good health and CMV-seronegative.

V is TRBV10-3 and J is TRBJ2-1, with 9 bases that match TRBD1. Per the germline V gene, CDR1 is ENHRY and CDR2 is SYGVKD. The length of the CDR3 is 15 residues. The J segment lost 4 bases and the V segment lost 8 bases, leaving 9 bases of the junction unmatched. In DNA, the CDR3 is TGTGCCATCCAGTCCGGGACAGGGTATTACAATGAGCAGTTCTTC. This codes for CAIQSGTGYYNEQFF.

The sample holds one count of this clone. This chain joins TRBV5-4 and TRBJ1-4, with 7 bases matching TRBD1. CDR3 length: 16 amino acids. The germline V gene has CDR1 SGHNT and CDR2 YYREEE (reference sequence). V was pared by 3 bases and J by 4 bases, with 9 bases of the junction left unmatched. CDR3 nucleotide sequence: TGTGCCAGCAGCTCACGAACCGGGACAGTTAATGAAAAACTGTTTTTT. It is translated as CASSSRTGTVNEKLFF.

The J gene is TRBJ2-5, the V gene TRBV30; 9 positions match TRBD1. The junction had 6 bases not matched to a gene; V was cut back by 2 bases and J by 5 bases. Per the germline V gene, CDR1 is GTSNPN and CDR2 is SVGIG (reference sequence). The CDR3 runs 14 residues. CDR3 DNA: TGTGCCTGGAGTTCCGGACAGGGGTCGGAGACCCAGTACTTC. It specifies CAWSSGQGSETQYF.

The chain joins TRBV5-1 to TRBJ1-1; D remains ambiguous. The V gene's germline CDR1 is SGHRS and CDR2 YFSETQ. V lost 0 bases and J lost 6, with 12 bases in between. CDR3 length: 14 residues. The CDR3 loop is CASSLGQWSSEAFF. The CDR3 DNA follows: TGCGCCAGCAGCTTGGGACAATGGTCTTCTGAAGCTTTCTTT.

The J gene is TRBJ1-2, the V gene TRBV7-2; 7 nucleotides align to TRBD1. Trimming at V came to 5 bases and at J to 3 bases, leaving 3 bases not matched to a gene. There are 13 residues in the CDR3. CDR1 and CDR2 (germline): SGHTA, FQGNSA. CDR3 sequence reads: CASSIGTDYGYTF. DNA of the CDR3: TGTGCCAGCAGCATCGGGACAGACTATGGCTACACCTTC. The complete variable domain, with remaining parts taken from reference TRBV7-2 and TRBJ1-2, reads GAGVSQSPSNKVTEKGKDVELRCDPISGHTALYWYRQSLGQGLEFLIYFQGNSAPDKSGLPSDRFSAERTGGSVSTLTIQRTQQEDSAVYLCASSIGTDYGYTFGSGTRLTVV.

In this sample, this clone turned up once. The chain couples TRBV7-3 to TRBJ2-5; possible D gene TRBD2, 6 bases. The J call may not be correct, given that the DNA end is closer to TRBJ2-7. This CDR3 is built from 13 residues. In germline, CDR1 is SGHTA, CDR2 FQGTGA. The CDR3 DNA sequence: TGTGCCAGCAGCTTAACCGCGGGGAGCGAGCAGTACTTC. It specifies CASSLTAGSEQYF.

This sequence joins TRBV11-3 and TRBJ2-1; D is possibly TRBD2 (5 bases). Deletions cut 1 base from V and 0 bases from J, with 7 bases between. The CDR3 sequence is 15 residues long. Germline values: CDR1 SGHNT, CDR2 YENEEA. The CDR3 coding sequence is TGTGCCAGCAGCTTAGCGGGGAGCTCCTACAATGAGCAGTTCTTC. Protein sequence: CASSLAGSSYNEQFF.

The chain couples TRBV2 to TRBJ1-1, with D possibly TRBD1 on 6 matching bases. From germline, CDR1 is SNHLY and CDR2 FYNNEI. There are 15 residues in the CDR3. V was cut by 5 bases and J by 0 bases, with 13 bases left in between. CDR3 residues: CASSIGGRLNTEAFF. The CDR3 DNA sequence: TGTGCCAGCAGTATAGGGGGACGCTTGAACACTGAAGCTTTCTTT.

The CDR3 loop reads CASSDSASGKYEQYF. The CDR3, as DNA: TGTGCCAGCAGTGATTCGGCTAGCGGGAAGTACGAGCAGTACTTC. The V call is TRBV25-1, the J call TRBJ2-7; TRBD2 aligns across 9 bases. V trimming: 3 bases; J trimming: 4 bases; junction bases outside the gene matches: 7. The CDR3 is 15 amino acids. Germline V CDR1 and CDR2: MGHDK, SYGVNS.

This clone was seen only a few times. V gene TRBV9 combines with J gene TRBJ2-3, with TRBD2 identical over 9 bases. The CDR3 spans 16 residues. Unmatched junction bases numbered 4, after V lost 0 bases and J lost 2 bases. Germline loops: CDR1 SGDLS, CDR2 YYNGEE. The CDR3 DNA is TGTGCCAGCAGCGTAGGGGCTAGCGGGGACACAGATACGCAGTATTTT. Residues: CASSVGASGDTDTQYF.

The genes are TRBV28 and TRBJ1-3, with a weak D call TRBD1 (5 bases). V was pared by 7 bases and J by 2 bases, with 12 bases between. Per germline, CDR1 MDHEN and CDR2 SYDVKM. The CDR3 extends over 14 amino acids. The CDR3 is CASIFGGTGNTIYF. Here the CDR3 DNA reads TGTGCCAGCATTTTCGGGGGAACTGGAAACACCATATATTTT. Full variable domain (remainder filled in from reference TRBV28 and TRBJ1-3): DVKVTQSSRYLVKRTGEKVFLECVQDMDHENMFWYRQDPGLGLRLIYFSYDVKMKEKGDIPEGYSVSREKKERFSLILESASTNQTSMYLCASIFGGTGNTIYFGEGSWLTVV.

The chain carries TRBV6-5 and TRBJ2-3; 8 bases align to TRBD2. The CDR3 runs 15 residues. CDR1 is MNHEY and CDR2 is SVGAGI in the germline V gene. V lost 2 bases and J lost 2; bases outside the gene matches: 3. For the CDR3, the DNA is TGTGCCAGCAGTTACGGTAGCGGGGACACAGATACGCAGTATTTT. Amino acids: CASSYGSGDTDTQYF.

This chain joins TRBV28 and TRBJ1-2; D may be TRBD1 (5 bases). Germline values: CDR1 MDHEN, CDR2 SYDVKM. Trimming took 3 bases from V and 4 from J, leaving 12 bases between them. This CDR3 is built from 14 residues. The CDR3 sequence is CASSLGQNTYGYTF. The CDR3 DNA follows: TGTGCCAGCAGTTTGGGGCAGAACACCTATGGCTACACCTTC.

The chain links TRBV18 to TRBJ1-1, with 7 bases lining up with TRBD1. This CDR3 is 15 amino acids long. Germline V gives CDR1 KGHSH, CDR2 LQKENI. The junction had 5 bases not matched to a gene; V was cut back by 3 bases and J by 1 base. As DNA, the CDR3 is TGTGCCAGCTCACCTCCAGGGGACAGGAACACTGAAGCTTTCTTT. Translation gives CASSPPGDRNTEAFF.

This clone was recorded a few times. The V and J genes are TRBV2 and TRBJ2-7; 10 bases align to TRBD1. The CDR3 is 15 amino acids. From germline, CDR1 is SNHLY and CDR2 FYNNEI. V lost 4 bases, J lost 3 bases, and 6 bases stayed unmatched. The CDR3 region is CASSGTGGNRYEQYF. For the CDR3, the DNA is TGTGCCAGCAGTGGGACAGGGGGAAACCGCTACGAGCAGTACTTC.

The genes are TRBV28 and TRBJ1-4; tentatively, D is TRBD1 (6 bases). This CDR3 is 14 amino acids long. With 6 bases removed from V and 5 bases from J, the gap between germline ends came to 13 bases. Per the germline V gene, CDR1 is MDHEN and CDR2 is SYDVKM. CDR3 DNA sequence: TGTGCCAGCAGACTCCAGGGGACCAATGAAAAACTGTTTTTT. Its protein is CASRLQGTNEKLFF.